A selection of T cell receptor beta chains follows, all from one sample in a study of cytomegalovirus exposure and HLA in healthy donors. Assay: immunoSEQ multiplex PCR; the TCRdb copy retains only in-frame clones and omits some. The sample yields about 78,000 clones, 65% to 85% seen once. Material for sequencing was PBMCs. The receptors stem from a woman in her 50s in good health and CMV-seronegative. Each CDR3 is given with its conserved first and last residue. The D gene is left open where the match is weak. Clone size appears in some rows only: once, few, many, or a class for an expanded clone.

CASSPGKETQYF,TGTGCCAGCTCACCCGGGAAAGAGACCCAGTACTTC,.,12,TRBJ2-5,TRBV18,once
CASSHVQGQYEKLFF,TGCGCCAGCAGTCATGTACAGGGGCAGTATGAAAAACTGTTTTTT,TRBD1,15,TRBJ1-4,TRBV4-1,.
CASSYGTGGEQYF,TGTGCCAGCAGTTACGGGACAGGGGGGGAGCAGTACTTC,TRBD1,13,TRBJ2-7,TRBV6-5,.
CASSYGGAQAFF,TGTGCCAGCAGTTACGGAGGGGCGCAAGCTTTCTTT,.,12,TRBJ1-1,TRBV6-5,.
CASSVGPGTGNTIYF,TGTGCCAGCAGCGTAGGTCCGGGGACTGGAAACACCATATATTTT,.,15,TRBJ1-3,TRBV9,.
CASSQPGNLSGNQPQHF,TGTGCCAGCAGCCAACCAGGGAACCTGAGTGGCAATCAGCCCCAGCATTTT,.,17,TRBJ1-5,TRBV4-2,.
CASSSEGFYNSPLHF,TGTGCCAGCAGCTCAGAGGGATTTTATAATTCACCCCTCCACTTT,.,15,TRBJ1-6,TRBV7-8,once
CASSLRGLAGAATEQFF,TGTGCCAGCAGCTTAAGAGGTCTAGCGGGAGCGGCGACTGAGCAGTTCTTC,TRBD2,17,TRBJ2-1,TRBV7-3,.
CASSFRVGEVHNEQFF,TGTGCCAGCAGCTTCCGGGTCGGTGAGGTCCACAATGAGCAGTTCTTC,.,16,TRBJ2-1,TRBV7-2,.
CASSLGRGQGAKNIQYF,TGTGCCAGCAGCTTAGGGAGGGGGCAAGGGGCCAAAAACATTCAGTACTTC,.,17,TRBJ2-4,TRBV7-9,.
CASNGGSGQPQHF,TGTGCCAGCAACGGGGGTAGTGGGCAGCCCCAGCATTTT,.,13,TRBJ1-5,TRBV2,.
CASSTQGAKNTEAFF,TGTGCCAGCAGCACTCAGGGGGCGAAGAACACTGAAGCTTTCTTT,TRBD1,15,TRBJ1-1,TRBV7-9,.
CASSLGDSDNEKLFF,TGTGCCAGCAGCTTAGGGGACAGCGATAATGAAAAACTGTTTTTT,TRBD1,15,TRBJ1-4,TRBV7-9,.
CASTPGGTDTQYF,TGTGCCAGCACCCCCGGGGGCACAGATACGCAGTATTTT,.,13,TRBJ2-3,TRBV28,few
CASRPPYRLAKNIQYF,TGTGCCAGCAGACCCCCCTACAGGCTAGCCAAAAACATTCAGTACTTC,.,16,TRBJ2-4,TRBV7-8,.
CASSPRTGEDTQYF,TGCGCCAGCAGCCCCCGGACAGGGGAGGATACGCAGTATTTT,TRBD1,14,TRBJ2-3,TRBV5-1,.
CASSQEDTANSPQHF,TGCGCCAGCAGCCAAGAGGACACTGCAAACTCACCCCAGCATTTT,.,15,TRBJ1-5,TRBV4-1,.
CASSSQGPKDTEAFF,TGCGCCAGCAGCTCACAGGGGCCTAAGGACACTGAAGCTTTCTTT,TRBD1,15,TRBJ1-1,TRBV5-1,.
CASSLDHSTDTQYF,TGTGCCAGCAGCTTAGATCATAGCACAGATACGCAGTATTTT,.,14,TRBJ2-3,TRBV11-2,once
CASSLRGSGGYQETQYF,TGTGCCAGCAGCCTTAGGGGGAGCGGGGGCTACCAAGAGACCCAGTACTTC,TRBD2,17,TRBJ2-5,TRBV11-2,.
CASSYGQLNEKLFF,TGTGCCAGCAGTTACGGGCAGCTTAATGAAAAACTGTTTTTT,.,14,TRBJ1-4,TRBV6-6,.
CASSSRQGTSEQYF,TGTGCCAGCTCATCGAGACAGGGGACCTCCGAGCAGTACTTC,TRBD1,14,TRBJ2-7,TRBV18,once
CASSLGGLPDTQYF,TGTGCCAGCAGCCTCGGGGGGCTCCCCGATACGCAGTATTTT,.,14,TRBJ2-3,TRBV7-2,once
CASSPPQGGYYEQYF,TGTGCCAGCAGTCCACCACAGGGTGGCTACTACGAGCAGTACTTC,.,15,TRBJ2-7,TRBV28,.
CASCRETEQFF,TGTGCCAGTTGTAGGGAGACTGAGCAGTTCTTC,.,11,TRBJ2-1,TRBV7-9,.
CASSLRSGDGGELFF,TGTGCCAGCTCACTACGTAGCGGGGACGGCGGGGAGCTGTTTTTT,TRBD2,15,TRBJ2-2,TRBV18,.
CASSSGQTRSYEQYF,TGCGCCAGCAGCTCCGGACAAACGCGCTCCTACGAGCAGTACTTC,.,15,TRBJ2-7,TRBV5-1,.
CASSLNRVENSPLHF,TGCGCCAGCAGCTTGAACAGGGTGGAAAATTCACCCCTCCACTTT,.,15,TRBJ1-6,TRBV5-1,.
CASSERGRQLQPQHF,TGTGCCAGTAGTGAGAGGGGGCGGCAGTTACAGCCCCAGCATTTT,TRBD1,15,TRBJ1-5,TRBV19,.
CASSSQKLREQYF,TGTGCCAGCAGCTCACAGAAGCTTAGGGAGCAGTACTTC,.,13,TRBJ2-7,TRBV7-9,.
CASSLGGGTGELFF,TGTGCCAGCAGCTTGGGCGGGGGCACCGGGGAGCTGTTTTTT,TRBD2,14,TRBJ2-2,TRBV5-6,.
CASSIRLAGGTQETQYF,TGTGCCAGTAGTATAAGACTAGCGGGAGGCACCCAAGAGACCCAGTACTTC,TRBD2,17,TRBJ2-5,TRBV19,.
CASSRDPRGDTQYF,TGTGCCAGCAGCCGGGACCCTCGGGGGGATACGCAGTATTTT,.,14,TRBJ2-3,TRBV6-5,.
CASSWGEFLDGYTF,TGTGCCAGCAGCTGGGGGGAATTTTTGGATGGCTACACCTTC,.,14,TRBJ1-2,TRBV14,.
CATSRFRGGGKEAKNIQYF,TGTGCCACCAGCAGGTTTCGCGGGGGGGGCAAGGAGGCCAAAAACATTCAGTACTTC,TRBD2,19,TRBJ2-4,TRBV15,.
CAWSGRNYGYTF,TGTGCCTGGAGTGGTCGGAACTATGGCTACACCTTC,.,12,TRBJ1-2,TRBV30,.
CAISDSGGNTGELFF,TGTGCCATCAGTGATAGCGGGGGGAACACCGGGGAGCTGTTTTTT,TRBD2,15,TRBJ2-2,TRBV10-3,.
CASSLISGSSKDEQFF,TGCGCCAGCAGCTTGATTAGCGGGAGTTCAAAGGATGAGCAGTTCTTC,TRBD2,16,TRBJ2-1,TRBV5-1,.